Listed below are T cell receptor beta chains from one sample, sequenced in a study of siplizumab effects on memory and regulatory T cells. The protocol was immunoSEQ multiplex PCR, while the TCRdb copy is restricted to in-frame clones and leaves out a portion. Of approximately 100,000 clones listed, 90% to 95% are singletons. The specimen was Tregs sorted from blood. Source of these receptors: a human donor in good health. The CDR3 runs from the conserved cysteine through the conserved F or W. Each record gives: clone size, V gene, J gene, D gene, CDR3 protein, CDR3 DNA. The D gene is left open where the match is weak. Expanded clones get a size class; other rows say once, few or many, or leave the size out.

.	TRBV7-9	TRBJ1-2	TRBD1	CASSPDRGQGYTF	TGTGCCAGCAGCCCGGACAGGGGGCAAGGCTACACCTTC
.	TRBV10-1	TRBJ2-3	TRBD2	CASSGGLAGRSTDTQYF	TGCGCCAGCAGTGGGGGACTAGCGGGGAGGAGCACAGATACGCAGTATTTT
once	TRBV5-1	TRBJ2-7	.	CASSLDGSSYEQYF	TGCGCCAGCAGCCTGGACGGCAGCTCCTACGAGCAGTACTTC
once	TRBV2	TRBJ2-5	TRBD2	CASLGGETQYF	TGTGCCAGCTTGGGGGGGGAGACCCAGTACTTC
.	TRBV23-1	TRBJ2-2	TRBD2	CASSLDSGRVNTGELFF	TGCGCCAGCAGTCTAGATAGCGGGAGGGTGAACACCGGGGAGCTGTTTTTT
.	TRBV9	TRBJ2-3	.	CASSVVGLTTDTQYF	TGTGCCAGCAGCGTAGTAGGACTTACCACAGATACGCAGTATTTT
few	TRBV5-4	TRBJ2-5	TRBD2	CASSWLAGGPSQETQYF	TGTGCCAGCAGCTGGCTAGCGGGAGGGCCGTCGCAAGAGACCCAGTACTTC
.	TRBV27	TRBJ2-7	TRBD2	CASNPTSGRRYEQYF	TGTGCCAGCAACCCGACTAGCGGGAGAAGGTACGAGCAGTACTTC
.	TRBV5-4	TRBJ2-1	TRBD2	CASSRTSGSFDEQFF	TGTGCCAGCAGCAGGACTAGCGGGAGTTTTGATGAGCAGTTCTTC
.	TRBV19	TRBJ2-7	TRBD1	CASSIGSGQGSSYEQYF	TGTGCCAGTAGTATTGGATCTGGACAGGGATCTTCCTACGAGCAGTACTTC
.	TRBV6-5	TRBJ2-7	TRBD2	CASSRGLAGVYEQYF	TGTGCCAGCAGCCGGGGACTAGCGGGAGTCTACGAGCAGTACTTC
.	TRBV6-6	TRBJ2-7	.	CASSPRSHEQYF	TGTGCCAGCAGCCCTAGGTCCCACGAGCAGTACTTC
.	TRBV4-1	TRBJ2-1	.	CASSQEGRQDNEQFF	TGCGCCAGCAGCCAAGAGGGGAGACAGGACAATGAGCAGTTCTTC
once	TRBV19	TRBJ2-7	TRBD1	CASSAPGQGEREQYF	TGTGCCAGTAGTGCACCGGGACAGGGGGAGCGGGAGCAGTACTTC
.	TRBV2	TRBJ1-2	TRBD1	CASSVGQAMGYTF	TGTGCCAGCAGTGTGGGACAGGCCATGGGCTACACCTTC
.	TRBV7-2	TRBJ2-3	.	CASSLRGGKGTDTQYF	TGTGCCAGCAGCTTACGTGGGGGTAAGGGGACAGATACGCAGTATTTT
.	TRBV28	TRBJ2-1	.	CASSWRNEQFF	TGTGCCAGCAGTTGGCGCAATGAGCAGTTCTTC
.	TRBV5-6	TRBJ2-7	.	CASSFKGRATYEQYF	TGTGCCAGCAGCTTCAAGGGACGGGCAACCTACGAGCAGTACTTC
.	TRBV18	TRBJ2-5	.	CASSPPGFQETQYF	TGTGCCAGCTCACCACCGGGGTTTCAAGAGACCCAGTACTTC
.	TRBV11-2	TRBJ2-7	.	CASSLGRTPIYEQYF	TGTGCCAGCAGCTTAGGAAGGACTCCGATTTACGAGCAGTACTTC
.	TRBV30	TRBJ2-7	.	CAWAPTRFAPYEQYF	TGTGCCTGGGCCCCGACCCGATTCGCCCCCTACGAGCAGTACTTC
.	TRBV11-3	TRBJ2-7	.	CASSLVAGYEQYF	TGTGCCAGCAGCTTAGTTGCAGGCTACGAGCAGTACTTC
.	TRBV14	TRBJ2-7	.	CASSQVHEQYF	TGTGCCAGCAGCCAAGTTCACGAGCAGTACTTC
.	TRBV6-1	TRBJ2-1	TRBD2	CASSEELSAAGGVEQFF	TGTGCCAGCAGTGAAGAGTTAAGCGCGGCGGGAGGGGTTGAGCAGTTCTTC
.	TRBV30	TRBJ2-1	.	CAWTVGDEQFF	TGTGCCTGGACGGTGGGCGATGAGCAGTTCTTC
.	TRBV5-1	TRBJ2-1	TRBD1	CASSSGTGYNEQFF	TGCGCCAGCAGCTCCGGGACAGGGTACAATGAGCAGTTCTTC
.	TRBV5-4	TRBJ2-3	.	CASSLVRASVYTDTQYF	TGTGCCAGCAGCTTGGTGAGGGCTAGCGTCTACACAGATACGCAGTATTTT
.	TRBV12-2	TRBJ2-1	.	CASRLAPTVSYNEQFF	TGTGCAAGTCGCTTAGCACCGACGGTCTCCTACAATGAGCAGTTCTTC
.	TRBV27	TRBJ2-1	.	CASTSGRSSYNEQFF	TGTGCCAGCACTTCGGGACGAAGCTCCTACAATGAGCAGTTCTTC
.	TRBV9	TRBJ1-1	.	CASSVVHSANTEAFF	TGTGCCAGCAGCGTAGTCCACAGCGCTAACACTGAAGCTTTCTTT
once	TRBV14	TRBJ2-7	.	CASSQDLYEQYF	TGTGCCAGCAGCCAAGATCTGTACGAGCAGTACTTC
.	TRBV5-4	TRBJ1-4	.	CASSSLGGVGEKLFF	TGTGCCAGCAGCTCGCTGGGAGGGGTGGGTGAAAAACTGTTTTTT
.	TRBV19	TRBJ2-3	TRBD2	CASSGGLAGGEVNTQYF	TGTGCCAGTAGTGGAGGACTAGCGGGAGGGGAGGTGAATACGCAGTATTTT
.	TRBV11-2	TRBJ2-1	.	CASSLVAGKSYNEQFF	TGTGCCAGCAGCTTAGTGGCGGGAAAATCCTACAATGAGCAGTTCTTC
.	TRBV19	TRBJ1-1	.	CASNFNTANTEAFF	TGTGCCAGTAACTTCAATACAGCGAACACTGAAGCTTTCTTT
.	TRBV19	TRBJ1-1	.	CASSIRGFTEAFF	TGTGCCAGTAGTATTAGGGGTTTTACTGAAGCTTTCTTT
.	TRBV6-6	TRBJ2-3	.	CASSSGSSTQYF	TGTGCCAGCAGTTCCGGGAGTAGTACGCAGTATTTT
.	TRBV19	TRBJ1-5	TRBD1	CASSNDRGPSNQPQHF	TGTGCCAGTAGTAACGACAGGGGACCAAGCAATCAGCCCCAGCATTTT
.	TRBV5-1	TRBJ2-2	.	CASSWDQPSGELFF	TGCGCCAGCAGCTGGGACCAACCCTCCGGGGAGCTGTTTTTT
.	TRBV9	TRBJ2-2	TRBD1	CASSPRQGRNTGELFF	TGTGCCAGCAGCCCCCGACAGGGTAGGAACACCGGGGAGCTGTTTTTT
.	TRBV10-2	TRBJ2-4	.	CAGADRQNIQYF	TGCGCCGGGGCGGACAGACAAAACATTCAGTACTTC
.	TRBV6-6	TRBJ1-1	.	CASSYSAGKAFF	TGTGCCAGCAGTTACTCGGCAGGGAAAGCTTTCTTT
.	TRBV7-8	TRBJ2-7	TRBD1	CASSFRGLSYEQYF	TGTGCCAGCAGCTTTAGGGGGCTATCCTACGAGCAGTACTTC
.	TRBV11-2	TRBJ2-5	.	CASTPSGGEETQYF	TGTGCCAGCACCCCTTCTGGCGGAGAAGAGACCCAGTACTTC
.	TRBV19	TRBJ2-5	.	CASNNGRGETQYF	TGTGCCAGTAACAATGGAAGGGGAGAGACCCAGTACTTC
.	TRBV5-1	TRBJ1-2	TRBD1	CASSSGQENYGYTF	TGCGCCAGCAGCTCCGGACAGGAGAACTATGGCTACACCTTC
once	TRBV2	TRBJ2-2	.	CASNFLGAGTGELFF	TGTGCCAGCAATTTTTTGGGGGCCGGCACCGGGGAGCTGTTTTTT
once	TRBV5-4	TRBJ2-7	TRBD2	CASSGGLAGSTYEQYF	TGTGCCAGCAGCGGTGGACTAGCGGGTTCCACCTACGAGCAGTACTTC
.	TRBV7-9	TRBJ2-3	.	CASTSRNTDTQYF	TGTGCCAGTACTAGCAGGAACACAGATACGCAGTATTTT
medium-sized	TRBV7-3	TRBJ2-7	.	CASSRGASYEQYF	TGTGCCAGCAGCCGGGGGGCTAGCTACGAGCAGTACTTC
once	TRBV10-1	TRBJ2-1	TRBD2	CASSPRTSGEDNEQFF	TGCGCCAGCAGTCCCCGGACTAGCGGGGAAGATAATGAGCAGTTCTTC
.	TRBV10-3	TRBJ2-2	.	CATKGWGNTGELFF	TGTGCCACCAAGGGTTGGGGGAACACCGGGGAGCTGTTTTTT
few	TRBV5-8	TRBJ1-2	.	CASSFTSGARGGYTF	TGTGCCAGCAGCTTTACGTCCGGGGCGCGTGGAGGCTACACCTTC
.	TRBV6-8	TRBJ2-2	TRBD2	CASRETSGTGELFF	TGTGCCAGCAGGGAAACTAGCGGCACCGGGGAGCTGTTTTTT
.	TRBV9	TRBJ2-1	.	CASSSRTAFPYNEQFF	TGTGCCAGCAGCTCCAGGACAGCGTTCCCCTACAATGAGCAGTTCTTC
.	TRBV7-3	TRBJ2-2	.	CASSLRGTGELFF	TGTGCCAGCAGCTTACGGGGCACCGGGGAGCTGTTTTTT
few	TRBV5-1	TRBJ2-2	.	CASSLATNTGELFF	TGCGCCAGCAGCTTGGCCACAAACACCGGGGAGCTGTTTTTT
.	TRBV9	TRBJ2-1	.	CASSVSLGAGLNEQFF	TGTGCCAGCAGCGTATCTCTTGGGGCAGGCCTCAATGAGCAGTTCTTC
.	TRBV9	TRBJ2-2	TRBD1	CASSPQGAGTGELFF	TGTGCCAGCAGCCCACAGGGGGCCGGAACGGGGGAGCTGTTTTTT
.	TRBV6-6	TRBJ2-7	.	CASSSADSRYEQYF	TGTGCCAGCAGTTCTGCGGACAGCCGCTACGAGCAGTACTTC